One sample yielded the 16 T cell receptor beta chains listed below, sequenced in a study of CXCR3-negative and CXCR3-positive naive CD8 T cells. UMI-labeled 5' RACE yielded the TRB cDNA libraries. TCRdb reworked the 5' RACE reads into one entry per CDR3 protein, no DNA. This table holds 20,000 to 25,000 distinct CDR3 sequences. The sample consisted of naive CXCR3- CD8+ T cells from blood. Subset denoted: CD45RO-CCR7+CD27+CD95- naive CD8+ T cells lacking CXCR3 (TNR3-). All receptors come from a human donor in good health. Some clones in this sample may be carry-over from other donors' samples.

This chain uses TRBV7-9 with TRBJ2-5; without DNA, the TCRdb call of TRBD2 cannot be checked. The V gene's germline CDR1 is SEHNR and CDR2 FQNEAQ (reference sequence). This CDR3 is 16 amino acids long. CDR3 residues: CASSFGRTSDAETQYF.

The chain uses TRBV15 and TRBJ2-3; checking the TCRdb D call of TRBD2 is not possible without DNA. The CDR3 sequence is 15 residues long. CDR1 is LNHNV and CDR2 is YYDKDF in the germline V gene (reference sequence). CDR3 loop: CATSLRTSGVDTQYF.

J is TRBJ2-1 and V is TRBV28. Germline CDR1 MDHEN, CDR2 SYDVKM. CDR3 length equals 15 residues. CDR3 region: CASIQGSGKYNEQFF.

The chain recombines TRBV20-1 with TRBJ1-1. The germline gives CDR1 DFQATT, CDR2 SNEGSKA (reference sequence). There are 14 residues in the CDR3. The CDR3 sequence is CTGGGVETHTEAFF.

By frequency, this clonotype is medium-sized (0.01 to 0.1%). The rearrangement links TRBV10-2 to TRBJ1-5; the TCRdb D gene call, TRBD1, has no DNA to confirm it. Germline V CDR1 and CDR2: WSHSY, SAAADI. The CDR3 sequence is 15 residues long. CDR3 in amino acids: CASSRGWGSNQPQHF.

This clonotype is called medium-sized based on its frequency. V and J are TRBV29-1 and TRBJ2-5; TCRdb lists TRBD2, though no DNA is available to test this call. CDR1 SQVTM and CDR2 ANQGSEA come from the germline V gene. The CDR3 runs to 15 residues. The chain's CDR3 is CSVEDLAGVQETQYF. The full variable domain, its missing parts supplied by reference TRBV29-1 and TRBJ2-5, is SAVISQKPSRDICQRGTSLTIQCQVDSQVTMMFWYRQQPGQSLTLIATANQGSEATYESGFVIDKFPISRPNLTFSTLTVSNMSPEDSSIYLCSVEDLAGVQETQYFGPGTRLLVL.

The chain has TRBV5-1 and TRBJ1-6. The CDR3 length is 17 residues. Germline V CDR1 and CDR2: SGHRS, YFSETQ. This CDR3 reads CASSPLALQTDNSPLHF.

The chain carries TRBV28 and TRBJ2-3; with no DNA, the TCRdb D assignment of TRBD1 cannot be verified. This CDR3 is 15 amino acids long. CDR1 and CDR2 (germline): MDHEN, SYDVKM. This CDR3 reads CASRPTGATTDTQYF.

The chain combines TRBV24-1 with TRBJ2-5; TCRdb's D call, TRBD2, is unchecked because there is no DNA. CDR3 length: 15 residues. Germline V gene lookup returns CDR1 KGHDR and CDR2 SFDVKD. This chain's CDR3 is CATSTASGTKETQYF.

The rearrangement links TRBV19 to TRBJ2-7; TCRdb's D call, TRBD1, is unchecked because there is no DNA. CDR3 length: 16 residues. Germline V gene lookup returns CDR1 LNHDA and CDR2 SQIVND (reference sequence). CDR3 protein: CASSSGQGILSYEQYF. Complete variable domain (other parts from reference TRBV19 and TRBJ2-7): DGGITQSPKYLFRKEGQNVTLSCEQNLNHDAMYWYRQDPGQGLRLIYYSQIVNDFQKGDIAEGYSVSREKKESFPLTVTSAQKNPTAFYLCASSSGQGILSYEQYFGPGTRLTVT.

The CDR3 loop is CASSQTSGRARNEQFF. This chain uses TRBV4-3 with TRBJ2-1; TCRdb's assignment of TRBD2 cannot be checked, as there is no DNA. CDR3 size: 16 residues. From germline, CDR1 is LGHNA and CDR2 YSLEER.

The chain carries TRBV20-1 and TRBJ1-2; TCRdb gives TRBD1 as the D gene, but with no DNA this cannot be confirmed. Germline V gene data show CDR1 as DFQATT and CDR2 as SNEGSKA (reference sequence). The CDR3 spans 12 residues. CDR3 in amino acids: CSADDRLYGYTF.

The chain employs TRBV5-6 and TRBJ2-7. Germline V gene sequence: CDR1 SGHDT, CDR2 YYEEEE. This CDR3 has 14 amino acids. The CDR3 spells CASGATDKTYEQYF.

The chain is built from TRBV4-1 and TRBJ2-7; TCRdb's D call of TRBD1 is untestable without DNA. From germline, CDR1 is MGHRA and CDR2 YSYEKL. The CDR3 has 15 residues. CDR3 sequence: CASSQEGGPSYEQYF.

V usage is TRBV10-2 and J usage is TRBJ1-2. The germline gives CDR1 WSHSY, CDR2 SAAADI. The CDR3 loop spans 15 amino acids. The CDR3: CASSESGVGSYGYTF.

The V and J genes are TRBV7-9 and TRBJ2-3; the TCRdb D gene call, TRBD1, has no DNA to confirm it. The CDR3 sequence is 14 residues long. CDR1 and CDR2 from the germline V gene are SEHNR and FQNEAQ (reference sequence). This CDR3 is CATPLAGGTDTQYF.